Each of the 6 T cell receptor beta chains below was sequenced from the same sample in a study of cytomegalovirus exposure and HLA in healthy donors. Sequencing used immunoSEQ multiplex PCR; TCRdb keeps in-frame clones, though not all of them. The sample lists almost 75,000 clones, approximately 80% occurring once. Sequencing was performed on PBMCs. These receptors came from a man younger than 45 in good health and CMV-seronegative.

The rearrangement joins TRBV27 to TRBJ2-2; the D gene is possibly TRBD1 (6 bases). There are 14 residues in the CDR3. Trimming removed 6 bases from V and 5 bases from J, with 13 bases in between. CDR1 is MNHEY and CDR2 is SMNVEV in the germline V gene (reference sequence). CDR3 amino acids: CASSTGLLTGELFF. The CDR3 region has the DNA TGTGCCAGCAGCACAGGGCTTCTGACCGGGGAGCTGTTTTTT.

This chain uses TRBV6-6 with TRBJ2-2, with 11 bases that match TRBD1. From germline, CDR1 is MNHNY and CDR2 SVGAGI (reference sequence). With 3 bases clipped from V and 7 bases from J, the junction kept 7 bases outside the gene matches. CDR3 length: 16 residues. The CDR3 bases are TGTGCCAGCAGTTATAGCAGGACAGGGGGCATCGGGGAGCTGTTTTTT. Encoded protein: CASSYSRTGGIGELFF.

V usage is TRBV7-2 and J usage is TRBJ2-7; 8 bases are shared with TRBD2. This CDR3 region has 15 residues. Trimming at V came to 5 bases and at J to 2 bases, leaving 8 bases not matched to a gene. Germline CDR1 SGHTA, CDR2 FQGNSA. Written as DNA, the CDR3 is TGTGCCAGCAGCCATAGCGGGGTAGGAACCTACGAGCAGTACTTC. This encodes CASSHSGVGTYEQYF.

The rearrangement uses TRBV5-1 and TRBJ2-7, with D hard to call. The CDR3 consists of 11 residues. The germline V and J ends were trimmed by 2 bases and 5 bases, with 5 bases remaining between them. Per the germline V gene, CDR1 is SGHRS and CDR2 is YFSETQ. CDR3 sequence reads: CASSFRDEQYF. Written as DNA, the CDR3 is TGCGCCAGCAGCTTCCGGGACGAGCAGTACTTC.

The CDR3 nucleotides are TGTGCCAGCACCCGGGACAGGGTGCTAGCGGGAATGGATGAGCAGTTCTTC. This codes for CASTRDRVLAGMDEQFF. This chain joins TRBV2 and TRBJ2-1; D assignment may be TRBD1 or TRBD2 (9 bases each). The CDR3 spans 17 residues. Trimming stripped 7 bases from V and 8 bases from J, with 27 bases between. In germline, CDR1 is SNHLY, CDR2 FYNNEI. Full variable domain (remainder filled in from reference TRBV2 and TRBJ2-1): EPEVTQTPSHQVTQMGQEVILRCVPISNHLYFYWYRQILGQKVEFLVSFYNNEISEKSEIFDDQFSVERPDGSNFTLKIRSTKLEDSAMYFCASTRDRVLAGMDEQFFGPGTRLTVL.

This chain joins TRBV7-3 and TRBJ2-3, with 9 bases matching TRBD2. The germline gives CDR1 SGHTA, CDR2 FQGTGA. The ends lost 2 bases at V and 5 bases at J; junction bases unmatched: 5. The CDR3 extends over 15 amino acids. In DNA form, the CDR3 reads TGTGCCAGCAGCTTAGGCGGGAGGGCCAGAGATACGCAGTATTTT. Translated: CASSLGGRARDTQYF.